This record covers a single TCR beta chain. Its antigen is still unknown. This record comes from a study of cytomegalovirus exposure and HLA in healthy donors. Whole-study results and caveats: Upon later analysis, HLA-associated TCR beta chains proved more clonally expanded than other, equally common chains.

The PCR used 60 Vbeta and 13 Jbeta primers. Original analysis: Later work found around 72 million unique TCR beta chains, with 9.5 million to 11 million shared. Sequencing was performed with immunoSEQ multiplex PCR; in TCRdb, only in-frame clones are kept and a portion is missing. The D gene and trimming were derived from the DNA, and the V and J assignments and clone size from that table. The sample includes a few hundred thousand clones, approximately 70% of them seen just once. Trimming left V 6 bases short and J 1 base short, with 9 bases between. This CDR3 has 13 amino acids. The V gene's germline CDR1 is SNHLY and CDR2 FYNNEI.

Sequencing was carried out using PBMCs. The TCR comes from a woman in her 30s in good health and CMV-seronegative. The chain links TRBV2 to TRBJ1-2; no clear D gene. CDR3 DNA: TGTGCCAGCAGCGTCGGGGTTAACTATGGCTACACCTTC. Translating gives CASSVGVNYGYTF.